This TCR beta chain was found in a study of cytomegalovirus exposure and HLA in healthy donors. Study observations and caveats: The majority of TCR sequences were rare, yet some public TCRs appeared in many donors. Beyond CMV serostatus, there was no information to go on about immune exposure. Reportedly, diagnosis of cytomegalovirus status by the classifier showed high specificity and sensitivity.

This CDR3 region has 16 residues. Trimming took off 3 bases at V and 4 bases at J, with 15 bases between the two ends. Germline values: CDR1 SNHLY, CDR2 FYNNEI. PCR primers comprised 60 Vbeta and 13 Jbeta primers. Per the original methods: Approximately 11 million shared chains were among around 80 million unique TCR beta chains counted in a later analysis. This table comes from immunoSEQ multiplex PCR, and its TCRdb copy is limited to in-frame clones, with some not included. V and J calls plus clone size are reproduced from that table; the DNA served to infer D and trimming. The table lists about 97,000 clones, 73% of them singletons. For this clone: Its antigen is not known.

The J gene is TRBJ2-2, the V gene TRBV2, with a tentative D call TRBD1 (5 bases). Specimen: PBMCs. The receptor was derived from a man in his forties in good health and CMV-seronegative. In nucleotides, the CDR3 is TGTGCCAGCAGTGATTTGAAAGGGGTAGGCACCGGGGAGCTGTTTTTT. Protein product: CASSDLKGVGTGELFF.